The 14 T cell receptor beta chains below come from one sample, sequenced in a study of OX40 agonist ivuxolimab in advanced cancers. Libraries came from the immunoSEQ multiplex PCR assay. TCRdb carries this immuneACCESS record with in-frame sequences only. Its versions omit some clonotypes, under half of them owing to an unresolved V gene in the studies checked, with the rest unexplained. The sample yields 30,000 to 45,000 clones; around two thirds were counted once. 15% to 20% of the sample is taken by the ten largest. The starting material was CD4+ or CD8+ T cells sorted from blood, obtained in a trial of the OX40 agonist ivuxolimab. All receptors come from an adult with an advanced solid tumor such as melanoma, head and neck, liver or kidney cancer.

This clone came up a few times. The V gene is TRBV2, the J gene TRBJ1-2, with TRBD1 matching over 7 bases. CDR1 is SNHLY, CDR2 FYNNEI, per germline. The CDR3 has 14 amino acids. V was pared by 6 bases and J by 5 bases, with 9 bases of the junction left unmatched. The CDR3 sequence is CASRSGQVTYGYTF. The CDR3 coding sequence is TGTGCCAGCAGGAGCGGACAGGTCACTTATGGCTACACCTTC.

The V gene is TRBV5-4, the J gene TRBJ2-5; 12 bases align to TRBD1. The CDR3 sequence is 16 residues long. The trim removed 1 base at V and 4 bases at J, leaving 5 bases unmatched. Looked up from germline, CDR1 is SGHNT and CDR2 is YYREEE (reference sequence). The CDR3 region is CASSLRGQGAGETQYF. The CDR3 nucleotides are TGTGCCAGCAGCTTGAGGGGACAGGGGGCAGGAGAGACCCAGTACTTC.

The rearrangement uses TRBV5-1 and TRBJ2-5; no definite D call. This CDR3 has 11 amino acids. Between the trimmed V and J ends, which lost 2 bases and 4 bases, there was a span of 3 bases. CDR1 is SGHRS, CDR2 YFSETQ, per germline. As DNA, the CDR3 is TGCGCCAGCAGCTTCCTAGAGACCCAGTACTTC. It codes for CASSFLETQYF.

This chain links TRBV18 with TRBJ2-7, with 10 bases lining up with TRBD1. This CDR3 region has 13 residues. CDR1 and CDR2 from the germline V gene are KGHSH and LQKENI. The V and J ends lost 4 bases and 6 bases, in that order; junction bases with no gene match: 3. CDR3 sequence reads: CASSLRQGAEQYV. Written as DNA, the CDR3 is TGTGCCAGCTCACTCAGACAGGGGGCCGAGCAGTACGTC.

The gene calls are TRBV7-8 and TRBJ1-1; weak D call: TRBD1 (6 bases). Germline V gene sequence: CDR1 SGHVS, CDR2 FQNEAQ. Trimming removed 1 base from V and 5 bases from J, with 23 bases in between. The CDR3 totals 18 residues. The CDR3 loop is CASSLGRKWGALSTEAFF. The CDR3 bases are TGTGCCAGCAGCTTAGGCCGTAAATGGGGGGCATTGAGTACTGAAGCTTTCTTT. Combining the CDR3 with reference TRBV7-8 and TRBJ1-1 gives the whole variable domain GAGVSQSPRYKVAKRGQDVALRCDPISGHVSLFWYQQALGQGPEFLTYFQNEAQLDKSGLPSDRFFAERPEGSVSTLKIQRTQQEDSAVYLCASSLGRKWGALSTEAFFGQGTRLTVV.

V usage is TRBV2 and J usage is TRBJ2-1; 7 bases match TRBD1. Germline V gene sequence: CDR1 SNHLY, CDR2 FYNNEI. V gave up 0 bases and J gave up 3 bases; unmatched junction bases: 11. CDR3 length: 18 residues. CDR3 nucleotide sequence: TGTGCCAGCAGTGAAGCGCTTCAGGGGGTTTCTTTCTACAATGAGCAGTTCTTC. Translating it yields CASSEALQGVSFYNEQFF.

The chain joins TRBV6-5 to TRBJ1-2; 9 nucleotides agree with TRBD1. V was pared by 1 base and J by 8 bases, with 11 bases of the junction left unmatched. This CDR3 spans 16 amino acids. CDR1 is MNHEY and CDR2 is SVGAGI in the germline V gene. The CDR3 loop is CASSYYAGQGLSGYTF. In DNA form, the CDR3 reads TGTGCCAGCAGTTACTATGCCGGACAGGGGTTGAGCGGCTACACCTTC.

V gene TRBV18 combines with J gene TRBJ2-2, with 7 nucleotides matching TRBD1. Unmatched junction bases numbered 4, after V lost 1 base and J lost 5 bases. This CDR3 is 15 amino acids long. Germline assignment: CDR1 KGHSH and CDR2 LQKENI. CDR3: CASSPQGAITGELFF. The CDR3, as DNA: TGTGCCAGCTCACCACAGGGGGCGATAACCGGGGAGCTGTTTTTT.

The CDR3 sequence is CASSLGQVKDTQYF. CDR3 bases: TGTGCCAGCAGCTTAGGACAGGTTAAAGATACGCAGTATTTT. The chain employs TRBV11-3 and TRBJ2-3; a possible D gene is TRBD1 (6 bases). The V and J ends lost 1 base and 5 bases respectively, with 10 bases between them. Looked up from germline, CDR1 is SGHNT and CDR2 is YENEEA. The CDR3 is 14 amino acids.

In its sample, this clone was seen a few times. The V and J genes are TRBV11-2 and TRBJ1-6; TRBD1 agrees at 8 bases. The germline V gene encodes CDR1 SGHAT and CDR2 FQNNGV. The CDR3 is 17 amino acids. V shed 5 bases and J 2 bases; nucleotides not matched to a gene: 8. The CDR3 DNA reads TGTGCCAGCAGCGTAAACCAGGGGGCCACCTATAATTCACCCCTCCACTTT. Residues: CASSVNQGATYNSPLHF.

CDR3 protein: CASSPMEGGSSPLHF. CDR3 bases: TGTGCCAGCTCCCCGATGGAGGGAGGGTCCTCACCCCTCCACTTT. The gene calls are TRBV18 and TRBJ1-6; D is unclear. Germline values: CDR1 KGHSH, CDR2 LQKENI. The CDR3 totals 15 residues. V was cut by 6 bases and J by 10 bases, with 19 bases left in between.

The table lists this clone with a few counts. The chain uses TRBV27 and TRBJ1-2; 8 nucleotides agree with TRBD1. Germline loops: CDR1 MNHEY, CDR2 SMNVEV (reference sequence). V lost 0 bases, J lost 7 bases, and 10 bases stayed unmatched. The CDR3 is made up of 16 amino acids. The CDR3 coding sequence is TGTGCCAGCAGTTTATCTCCCCGGACAGGGTTCGGTGGCTACACCTTC. It is translated as CASSLSPRTGFGGYTF.

The CDR3 sequence: CASSGGLAGLGELFF. The CDR3 nucleotides read TGCGCCAGCAGCGGAGGACTAGCGGGGCTAGGGGAGCTGTTTTTT. The V and J genes are TRBV5-1 and TRBJ2-2; 12 bases fit TRBD2. The CDR3 sequence is 15 residues long. The germline V gene encodes CDR1 SGHRS and CDR2 YFSETQ. V shed 4 bases, J shed 8 bases, and the junction held 6 bases outside the gene matches.

The rearrangement links TRBV7-2 to TRBJ2-1; TRBD2 agrees at 13 bases. There are 17 residues in the CDR3. Germline V gene data show CDR1 as SGHTA and CDR2 as FQGNSA. Unmatched junction bases numbered 9, after V lost 6 bases and J lost 4 bases. Written as DNA, the CDR3 is TGTGCCAGCAGGTTCACTAGCGGGGGGGCCAATTACAATGAGCAGTTCTTC. Its protein is CASRFTSGGANYNEQFF.